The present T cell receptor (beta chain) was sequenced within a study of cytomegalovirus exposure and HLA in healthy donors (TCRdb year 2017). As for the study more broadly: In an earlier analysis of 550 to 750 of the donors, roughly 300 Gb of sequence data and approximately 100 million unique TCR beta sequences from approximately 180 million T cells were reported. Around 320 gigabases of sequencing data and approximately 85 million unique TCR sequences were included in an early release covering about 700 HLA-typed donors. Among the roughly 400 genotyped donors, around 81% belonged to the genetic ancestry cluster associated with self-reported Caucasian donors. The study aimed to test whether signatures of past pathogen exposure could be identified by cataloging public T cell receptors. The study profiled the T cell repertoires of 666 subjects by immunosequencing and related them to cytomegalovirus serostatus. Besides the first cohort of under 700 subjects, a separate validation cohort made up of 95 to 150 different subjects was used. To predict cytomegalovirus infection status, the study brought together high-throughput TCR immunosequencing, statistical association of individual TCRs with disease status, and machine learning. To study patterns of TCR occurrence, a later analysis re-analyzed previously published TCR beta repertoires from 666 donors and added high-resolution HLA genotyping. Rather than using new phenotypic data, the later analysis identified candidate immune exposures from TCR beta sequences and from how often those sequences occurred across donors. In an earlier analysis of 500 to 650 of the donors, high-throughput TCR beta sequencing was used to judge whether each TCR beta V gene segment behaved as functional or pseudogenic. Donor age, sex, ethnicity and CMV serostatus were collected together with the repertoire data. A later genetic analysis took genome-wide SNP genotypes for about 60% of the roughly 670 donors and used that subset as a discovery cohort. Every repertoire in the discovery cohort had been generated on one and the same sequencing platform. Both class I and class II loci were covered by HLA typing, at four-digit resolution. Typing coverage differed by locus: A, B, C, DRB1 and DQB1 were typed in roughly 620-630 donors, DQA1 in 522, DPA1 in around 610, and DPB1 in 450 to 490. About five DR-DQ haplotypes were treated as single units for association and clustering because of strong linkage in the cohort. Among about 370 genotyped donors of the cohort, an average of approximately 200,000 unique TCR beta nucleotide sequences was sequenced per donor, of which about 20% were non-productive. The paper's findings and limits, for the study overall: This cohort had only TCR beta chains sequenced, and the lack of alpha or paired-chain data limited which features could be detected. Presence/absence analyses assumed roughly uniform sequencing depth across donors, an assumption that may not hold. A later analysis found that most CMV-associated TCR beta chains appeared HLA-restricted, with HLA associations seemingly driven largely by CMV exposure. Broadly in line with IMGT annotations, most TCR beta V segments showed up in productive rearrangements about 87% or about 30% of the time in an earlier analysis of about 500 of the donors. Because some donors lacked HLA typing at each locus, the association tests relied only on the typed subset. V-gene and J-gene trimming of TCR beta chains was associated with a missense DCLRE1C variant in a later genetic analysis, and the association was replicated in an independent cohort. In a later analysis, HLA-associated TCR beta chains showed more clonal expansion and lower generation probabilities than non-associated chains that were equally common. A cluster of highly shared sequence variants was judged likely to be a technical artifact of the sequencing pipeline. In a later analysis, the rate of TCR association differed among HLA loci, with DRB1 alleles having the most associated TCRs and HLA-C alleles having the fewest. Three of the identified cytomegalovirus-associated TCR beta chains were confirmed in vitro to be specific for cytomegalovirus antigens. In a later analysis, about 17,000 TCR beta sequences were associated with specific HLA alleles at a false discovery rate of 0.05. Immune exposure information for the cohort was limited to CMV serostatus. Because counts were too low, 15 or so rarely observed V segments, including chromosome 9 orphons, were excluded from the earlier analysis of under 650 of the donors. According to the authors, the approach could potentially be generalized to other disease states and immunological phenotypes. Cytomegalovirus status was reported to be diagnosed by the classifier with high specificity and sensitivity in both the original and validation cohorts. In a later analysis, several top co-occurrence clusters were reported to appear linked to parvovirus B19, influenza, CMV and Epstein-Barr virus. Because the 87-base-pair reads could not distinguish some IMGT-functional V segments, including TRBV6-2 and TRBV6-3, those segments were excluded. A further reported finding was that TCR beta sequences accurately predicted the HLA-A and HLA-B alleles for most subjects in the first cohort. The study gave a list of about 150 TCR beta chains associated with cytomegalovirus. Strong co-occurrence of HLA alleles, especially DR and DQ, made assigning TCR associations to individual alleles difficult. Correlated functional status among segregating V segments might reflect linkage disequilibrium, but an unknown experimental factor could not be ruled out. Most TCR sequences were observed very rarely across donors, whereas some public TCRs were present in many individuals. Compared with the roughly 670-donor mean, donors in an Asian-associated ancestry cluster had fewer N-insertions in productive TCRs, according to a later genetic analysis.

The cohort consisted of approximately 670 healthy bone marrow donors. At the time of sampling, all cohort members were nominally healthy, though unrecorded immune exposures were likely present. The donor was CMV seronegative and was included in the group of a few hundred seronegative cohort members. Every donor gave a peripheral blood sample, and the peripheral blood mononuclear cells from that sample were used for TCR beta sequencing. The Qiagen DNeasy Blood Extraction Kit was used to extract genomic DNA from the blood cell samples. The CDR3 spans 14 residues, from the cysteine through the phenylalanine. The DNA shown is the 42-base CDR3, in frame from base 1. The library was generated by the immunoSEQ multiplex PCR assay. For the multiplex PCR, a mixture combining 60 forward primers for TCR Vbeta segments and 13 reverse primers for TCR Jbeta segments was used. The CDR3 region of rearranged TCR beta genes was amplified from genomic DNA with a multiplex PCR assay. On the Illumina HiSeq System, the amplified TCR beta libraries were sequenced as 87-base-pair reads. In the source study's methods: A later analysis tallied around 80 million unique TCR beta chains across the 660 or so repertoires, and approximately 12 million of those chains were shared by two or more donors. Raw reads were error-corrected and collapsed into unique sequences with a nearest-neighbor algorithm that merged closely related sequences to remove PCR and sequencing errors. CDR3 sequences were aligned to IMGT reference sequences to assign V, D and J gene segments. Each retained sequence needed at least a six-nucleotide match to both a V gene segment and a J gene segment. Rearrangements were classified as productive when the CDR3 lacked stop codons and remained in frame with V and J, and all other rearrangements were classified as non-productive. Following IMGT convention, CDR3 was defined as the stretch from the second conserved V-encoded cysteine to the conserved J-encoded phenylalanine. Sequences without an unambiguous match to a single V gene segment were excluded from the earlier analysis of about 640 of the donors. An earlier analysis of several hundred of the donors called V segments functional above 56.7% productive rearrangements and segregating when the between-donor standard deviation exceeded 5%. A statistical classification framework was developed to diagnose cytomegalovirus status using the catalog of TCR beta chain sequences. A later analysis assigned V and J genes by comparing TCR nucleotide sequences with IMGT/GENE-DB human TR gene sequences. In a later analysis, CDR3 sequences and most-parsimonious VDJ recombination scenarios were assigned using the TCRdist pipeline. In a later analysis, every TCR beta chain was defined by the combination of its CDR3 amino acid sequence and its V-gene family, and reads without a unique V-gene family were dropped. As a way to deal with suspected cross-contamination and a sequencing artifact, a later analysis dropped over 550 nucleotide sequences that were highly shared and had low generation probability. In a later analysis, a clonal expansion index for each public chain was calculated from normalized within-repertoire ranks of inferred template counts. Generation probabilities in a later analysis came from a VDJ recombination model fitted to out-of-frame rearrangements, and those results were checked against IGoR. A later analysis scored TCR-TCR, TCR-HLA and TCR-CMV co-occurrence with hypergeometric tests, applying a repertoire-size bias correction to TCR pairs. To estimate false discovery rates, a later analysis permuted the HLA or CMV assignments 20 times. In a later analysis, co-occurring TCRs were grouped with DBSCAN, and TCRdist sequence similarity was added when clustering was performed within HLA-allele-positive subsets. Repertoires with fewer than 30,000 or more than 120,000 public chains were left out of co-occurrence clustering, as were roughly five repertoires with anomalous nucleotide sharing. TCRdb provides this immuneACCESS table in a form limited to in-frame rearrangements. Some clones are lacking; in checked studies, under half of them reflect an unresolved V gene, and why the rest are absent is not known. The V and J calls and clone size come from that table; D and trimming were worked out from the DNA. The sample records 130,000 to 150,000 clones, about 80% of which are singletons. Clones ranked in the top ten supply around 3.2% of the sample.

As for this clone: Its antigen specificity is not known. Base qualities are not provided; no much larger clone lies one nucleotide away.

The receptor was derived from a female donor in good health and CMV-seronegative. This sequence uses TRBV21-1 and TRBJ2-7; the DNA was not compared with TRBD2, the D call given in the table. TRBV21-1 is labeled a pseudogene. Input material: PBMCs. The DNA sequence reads TGTGCCAGCAGCGAAGGATCCCGGAGGTACGAGCAGTACTTC. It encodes CASSEGSRRYEQYF.